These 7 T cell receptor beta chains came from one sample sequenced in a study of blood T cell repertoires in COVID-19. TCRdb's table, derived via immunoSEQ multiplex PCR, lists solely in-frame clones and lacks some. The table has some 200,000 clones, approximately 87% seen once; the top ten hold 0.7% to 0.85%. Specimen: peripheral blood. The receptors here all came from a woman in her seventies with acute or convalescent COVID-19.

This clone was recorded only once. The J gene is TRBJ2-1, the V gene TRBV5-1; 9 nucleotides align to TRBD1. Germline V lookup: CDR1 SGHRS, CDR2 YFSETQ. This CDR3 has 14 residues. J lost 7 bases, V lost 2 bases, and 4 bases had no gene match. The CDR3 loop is CASSLGTGSNEQFF. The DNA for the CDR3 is TGCGCCAGCAGCTTAGGGACAGGGTCGAATGAGCAGTTCTTC.

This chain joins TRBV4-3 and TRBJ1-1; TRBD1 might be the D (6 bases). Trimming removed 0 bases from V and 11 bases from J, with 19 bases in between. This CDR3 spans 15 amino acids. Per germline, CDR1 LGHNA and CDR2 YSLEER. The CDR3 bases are TGCGCCAGCAGCCAAGATTTGGGGCCAGGGGAGCTTGCTTTCTTT. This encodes CASSQDLGPGELAFF.

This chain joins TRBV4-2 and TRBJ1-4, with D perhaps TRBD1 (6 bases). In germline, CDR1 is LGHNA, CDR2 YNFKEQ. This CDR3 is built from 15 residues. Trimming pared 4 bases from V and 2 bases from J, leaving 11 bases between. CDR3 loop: CASSRQVGTNEKLFF. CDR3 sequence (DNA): TGTGCCAGCAGCCGACAGGTGGGGACTAATGAAAAACTGTTTTTT.

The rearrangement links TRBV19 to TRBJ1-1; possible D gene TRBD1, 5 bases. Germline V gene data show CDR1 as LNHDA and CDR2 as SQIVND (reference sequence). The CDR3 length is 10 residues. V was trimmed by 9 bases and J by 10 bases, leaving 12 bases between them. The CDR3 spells CASGYGGAFF. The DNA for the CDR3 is TGTGCCAGCGGATACGGGGGAGCTTTCTTT.

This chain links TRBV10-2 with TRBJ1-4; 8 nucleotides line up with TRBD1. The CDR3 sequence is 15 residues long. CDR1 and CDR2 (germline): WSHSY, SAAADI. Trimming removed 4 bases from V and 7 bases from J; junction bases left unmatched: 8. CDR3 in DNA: TGCGCCAGCAGTGGTGGGCAGGGGGCTGGTGAAAAACTGTTTTTT. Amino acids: CASSGGQGAGEKLFF.

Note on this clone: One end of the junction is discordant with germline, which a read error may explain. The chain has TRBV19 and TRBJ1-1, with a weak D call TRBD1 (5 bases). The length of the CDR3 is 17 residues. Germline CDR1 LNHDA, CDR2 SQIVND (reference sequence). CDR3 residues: CASSTRRGVRELQEAFF. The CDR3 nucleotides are TGTGCCAGCAGTACGAGGCGGGGGGTAAGGGAACTCCAAGAAGCTTTCTTT. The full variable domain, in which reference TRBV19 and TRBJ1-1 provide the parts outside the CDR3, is DGGITQSPKYLFRKEGQNVTLSCEQNLNHDAMYWYRQDPGQGLRLIYYSQIVNDFQKGDIAEGYSVSREKKESFPLTVTSAQKNPTAFYLCASSTRRGVRELQEAFFGQGTRLTVV.

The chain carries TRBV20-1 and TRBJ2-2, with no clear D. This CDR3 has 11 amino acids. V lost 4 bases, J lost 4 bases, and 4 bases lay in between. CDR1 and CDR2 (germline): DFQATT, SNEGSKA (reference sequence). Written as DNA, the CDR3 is TGCAGTGCTACCTCCACCGGGGAGCTGTTTTTT. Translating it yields CSATSTGELFF.